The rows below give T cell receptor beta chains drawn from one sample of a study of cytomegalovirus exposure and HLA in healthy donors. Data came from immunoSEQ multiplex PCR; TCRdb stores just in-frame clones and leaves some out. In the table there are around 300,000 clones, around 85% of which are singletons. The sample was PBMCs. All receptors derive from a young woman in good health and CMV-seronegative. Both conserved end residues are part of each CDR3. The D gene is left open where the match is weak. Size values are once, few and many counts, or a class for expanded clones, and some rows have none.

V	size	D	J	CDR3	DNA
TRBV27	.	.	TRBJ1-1	CASISDSLMNTEAFF	TGTGCCAGCATCTCGGACAGTCTAATGAACACTGAAGCTTTCTTT
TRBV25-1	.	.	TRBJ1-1	CASSRQSNTEAFF	TGTGCCAGCAGTCGCCAGTCGAACACTGAAGCTTTCTTT
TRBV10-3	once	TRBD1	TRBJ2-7	CAIGTDLSYEQYF	TGTGCCATCGGGACAGATTTATCCTACGAGCAGTACTTC
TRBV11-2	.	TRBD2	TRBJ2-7	CASSLSTGGGIYEQYF	TGTGCCAGCAGCTTATCGACTGGCGGGGGAATTTACGAGCAGTACTTC
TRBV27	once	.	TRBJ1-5	CASSLFRSNQPQHF	TGTGCCAGCAGTTTATTTCGTAGCAATCAGCCCCAGCATTTT
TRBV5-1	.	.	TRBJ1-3	CASSPSTVPTSGNTIYF	TGCGCCAGCAGCCCCTCGACAGTACCTACCTCTGGAAACACCATATATTTT
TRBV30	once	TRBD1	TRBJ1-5	CAWRNRGRDQPQHF	TGTGCCTGGAGGAACAGGGGGCGAGATCAGCCCCAGCATTTT
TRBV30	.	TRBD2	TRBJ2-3	CAWNAGAVDTQYF	TGTGCCTGGAACGCGGGAGCGGTAGATACGCAGTATTTT
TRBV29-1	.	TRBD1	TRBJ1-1	CSGDRGMNTEAFF	TGCAGCGGGGACAGGGGTATGAACACTGAAGCTTTCTTT
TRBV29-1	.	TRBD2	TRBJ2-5	CSVGGGSGGIETQYF	TGCAGCGTTGGCGGCGGTAGCGGGGGGATAGAGACCCAGTACTTC
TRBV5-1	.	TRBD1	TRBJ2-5	CASSLAPTGDKTQYF	TGCGCCAGCAGCTTGGCCCCGACAGGGGACAAGACCCAGTACTTC
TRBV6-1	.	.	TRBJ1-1	CAGHQNTEAFF	TGTGCCGGACACCAGAACACTGAAGCTTTCTTT
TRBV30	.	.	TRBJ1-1	CAWSVGSEGTEAFF	TGTGCCTGGAGTGTCGGCAGTGAGGGCACTGAAGCTTTCTTT
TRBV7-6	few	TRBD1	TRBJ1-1	CASSRRVGGGYTEAFF	TGTGCCAGCAGCCGAAGGGTAGGGGGCGGGTACACTGAAGCTTTCTTT
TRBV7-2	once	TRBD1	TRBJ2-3	CASSNYGTAPDTQYF	TGTGCCAGCAGCAACTACGGGACAGCTCCTGATACGCAGTATTTT
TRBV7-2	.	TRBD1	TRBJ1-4	CASSLAAGGDEKLFF	TGTGCCAGCAGCTTAGCCGCAGGGGGCGATGAAAAACTGTTTTTT
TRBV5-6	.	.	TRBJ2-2	CASTWGRGVVGELFF	TGTGCCAGCACCTGGGGAAGGGGCGTAGTCGGGGAGCTGTTTTTT
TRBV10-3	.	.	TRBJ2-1	CAISSITGKAYNEQFF	TGTGCCATCAGTTCAATCACAGGGAAGGCCTACAATGAGCAGTTCTTC
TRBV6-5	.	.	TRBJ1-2	CASSYRQGSNRVGF	TGTGCCAGCAGTTACCGCCAGGGGAGTAATAGGGTGGGCTTC
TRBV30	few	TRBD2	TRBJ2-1	CAYPGTNNEQFF	TGTGCCTATCCCGGGACTAACAATGAGCAGTTCTTC
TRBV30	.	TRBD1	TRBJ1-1	CAFRSRTGGITEAFF	TGTGCCTTCCGATCGCGGACAGGGGGTATCACTGAAGCTTTCTTT
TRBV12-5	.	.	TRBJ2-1	CASGLEQGLEQFF	TGTGCTAGTGGTTTGGAACAGGGCCTTGAGCAGTTCTTC
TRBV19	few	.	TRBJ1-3	CASSIPHPRGPGNTIYF	TGTGCCAGTAGTATACCCCACCCTAGGGGCCCTGGAAACACCATATATTTT
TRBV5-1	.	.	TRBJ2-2	CASSLGLANTGELFF	TGCGCCAGCAGCTTGGGACTAGCGAACACCGGGGAGCTGTTTTTT
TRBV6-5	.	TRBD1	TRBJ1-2	CASRLGTGQGYTF	TGTGCCAGCAGACTTGGGACAGGGCAAGGCTACACCTTC
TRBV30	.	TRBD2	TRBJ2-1	CAWKGRAGSLKNEQFF	TGTGCCTGGAAGGGGAGGGCGGGATCCCTTAAAAATGAGCAGTTCTTC
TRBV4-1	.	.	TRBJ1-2	CASSPDLTGNYGYTF	TGCGCCAGCAGCCCTGACCTGACAGGAAACTATGGCTACACCTTC
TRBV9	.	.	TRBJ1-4	CASSVDTTNEKLFF	TGTGCCAGCAGCGTAGACACAACTAATGAAAAACTGTTTTTT
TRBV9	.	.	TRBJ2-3	CASSASSTDTQYF	TGTGCCAGCAGCGCGTCTAGCACAGATACGCAGTATTTT
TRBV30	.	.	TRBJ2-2	CAWTREGTGELFF	TGTGCCTGGACGCGGGAAGGGACCGGGGAGCTGTTTTTT
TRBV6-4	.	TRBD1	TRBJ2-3	CASSVQGGTDTQYF	TGTGCCAGCAGCGTCCAGGGGGGCACAGATACGCAGTATTTT
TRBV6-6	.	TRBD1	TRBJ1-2	CASSVPGGQGGYGYTF	TGTGCCAGCAGTGTTCCCGGGGGACAGGGGGGCTATGGCTACACCTTC
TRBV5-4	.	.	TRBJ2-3	CASSLEGTGTDTQYF	TGTGCCAGCAGCTTGGAAGGGACTGGCACAGATACGCAGTATTTT
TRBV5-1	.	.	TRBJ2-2	CASSWTGTGELFF	TGCGCCAGCAGCTGGACTGGCACCGGGGAGCTGTTTTTT
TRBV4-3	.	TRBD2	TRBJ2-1	CASSHRGGSYNEQFF	TGCGCCAGCAGCCATCGGGGGGGGTCCTACAATGAGCAGTTCTTC
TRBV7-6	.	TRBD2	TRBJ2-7	CASSSPGPSGSHAEQYF	TGTGCCAGCAGCTCGCCGGGCCCTAGCGGGAGCCACGCCGAGCAGTACTTC
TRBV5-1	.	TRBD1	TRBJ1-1	CASSVGQGSTEAFF	TGCGCCAGCAGCGTGGGACAGGGGAGCACTGAAGCTTTCTTT
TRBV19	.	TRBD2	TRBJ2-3	CASSLAGVTDTQYF	TGTGCCAGTAGTCTAGCGGGAGTAACAGATACGCAGTATTTT
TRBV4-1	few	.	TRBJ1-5	CASSQDLGRVGQPQHF	TGCGCCAGCAGCCAAGATCTCGGCAGGGTGGGTCAGCCCCAGCATTTT
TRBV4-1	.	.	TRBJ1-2	CASSQTGFYGYTF	TGCGCCAGCAGCCAGACAGGTTTCTATGGCTACACCTTC
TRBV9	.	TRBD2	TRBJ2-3	CASSPLGRLAASTDTQYF	TGTGCCAGCAGCCCCCTTGGGCGACTAGCGGCTAGCACAGATACGCAGTATTTT
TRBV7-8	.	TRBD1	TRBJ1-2	CASSQQGAEYGYTF	TGTGCCAGCAGCCAACAGGGGGCTGAATATGGCTACACCTTC
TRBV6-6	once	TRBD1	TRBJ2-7	CASSSYRDSYEQYF	TGTGCCAGCAGTTCGTACCGGGACAGTTACGAGCAGTACTTC